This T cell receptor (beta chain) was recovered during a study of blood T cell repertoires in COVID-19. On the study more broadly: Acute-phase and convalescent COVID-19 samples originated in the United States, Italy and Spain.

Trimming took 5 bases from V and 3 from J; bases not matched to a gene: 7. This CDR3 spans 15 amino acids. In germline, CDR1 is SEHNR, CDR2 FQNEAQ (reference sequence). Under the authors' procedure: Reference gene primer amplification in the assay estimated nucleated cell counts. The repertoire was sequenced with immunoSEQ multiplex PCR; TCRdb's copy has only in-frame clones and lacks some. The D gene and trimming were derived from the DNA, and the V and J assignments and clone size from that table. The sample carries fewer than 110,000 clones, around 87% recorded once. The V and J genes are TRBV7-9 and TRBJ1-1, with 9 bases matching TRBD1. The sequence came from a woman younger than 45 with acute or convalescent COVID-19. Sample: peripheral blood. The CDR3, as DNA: TGTGCCAGCAGCCCCCGGACAGGGGATGACACTGAAGCTTTCTTT. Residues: CASSPRTGDDTEAFF.